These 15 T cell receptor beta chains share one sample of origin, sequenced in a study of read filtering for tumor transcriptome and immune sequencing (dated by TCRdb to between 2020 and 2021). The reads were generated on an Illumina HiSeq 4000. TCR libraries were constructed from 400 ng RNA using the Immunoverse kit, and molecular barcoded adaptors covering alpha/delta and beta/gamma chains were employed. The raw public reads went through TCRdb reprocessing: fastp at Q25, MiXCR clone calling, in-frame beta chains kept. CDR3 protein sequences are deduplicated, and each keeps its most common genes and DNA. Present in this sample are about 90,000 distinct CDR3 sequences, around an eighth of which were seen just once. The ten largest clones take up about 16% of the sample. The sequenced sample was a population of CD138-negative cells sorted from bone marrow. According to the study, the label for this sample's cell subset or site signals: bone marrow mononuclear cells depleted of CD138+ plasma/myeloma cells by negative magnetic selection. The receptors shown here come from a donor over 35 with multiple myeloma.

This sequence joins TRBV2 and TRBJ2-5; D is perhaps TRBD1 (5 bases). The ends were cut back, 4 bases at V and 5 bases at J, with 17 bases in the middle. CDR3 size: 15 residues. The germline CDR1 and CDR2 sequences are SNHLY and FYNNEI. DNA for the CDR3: TGTGCCAGCAGTGTTCGTCAGGGCAAGGTGGAGACCCAGTACTTC. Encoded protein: CASSVRQGKVETQYF.

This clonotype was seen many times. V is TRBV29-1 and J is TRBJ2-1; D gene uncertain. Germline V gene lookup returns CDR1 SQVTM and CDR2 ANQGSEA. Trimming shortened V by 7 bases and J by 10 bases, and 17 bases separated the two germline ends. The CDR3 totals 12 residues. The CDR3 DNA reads TGCAGCGCTAAGAATAGCCGGGTCGAGCAGTTCTTC. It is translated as CSAKNSRVEQFF.

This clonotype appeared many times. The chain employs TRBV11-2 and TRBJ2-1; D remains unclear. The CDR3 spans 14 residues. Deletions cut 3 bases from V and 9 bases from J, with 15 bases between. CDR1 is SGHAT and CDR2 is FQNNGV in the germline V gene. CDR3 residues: CASSFRSGVLEQFF. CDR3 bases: TGTGCCAGCAGCTTCCGCAGTGGGGTTCTTGAGCAGTTCTTC.

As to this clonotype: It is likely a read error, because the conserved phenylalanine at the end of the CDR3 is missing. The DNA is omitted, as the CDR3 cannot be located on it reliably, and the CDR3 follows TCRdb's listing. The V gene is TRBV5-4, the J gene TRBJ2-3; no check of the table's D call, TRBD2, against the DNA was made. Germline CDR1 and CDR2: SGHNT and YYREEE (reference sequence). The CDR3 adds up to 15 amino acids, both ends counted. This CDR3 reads CASSSGTSGTDTLYL.

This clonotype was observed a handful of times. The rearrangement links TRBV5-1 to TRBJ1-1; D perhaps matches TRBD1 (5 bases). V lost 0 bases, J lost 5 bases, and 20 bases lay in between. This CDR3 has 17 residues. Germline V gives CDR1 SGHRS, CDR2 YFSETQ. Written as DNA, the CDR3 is TGCGCCAGCAGCTTGGGCGGCAGGGTGGCCGGAGGGACTGAAGCTTTCTTT. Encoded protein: CASSLGGRVAGGTEAFF.

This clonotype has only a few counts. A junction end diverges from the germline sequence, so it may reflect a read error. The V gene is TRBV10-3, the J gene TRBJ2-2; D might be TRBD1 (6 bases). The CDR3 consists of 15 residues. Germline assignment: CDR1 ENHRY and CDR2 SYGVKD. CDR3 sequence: CAISETGSRTGDLFF. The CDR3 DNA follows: TGTGCCATCAGTGAGACAGGGTCCCGCACCGGGGATCTGTTTTTT.

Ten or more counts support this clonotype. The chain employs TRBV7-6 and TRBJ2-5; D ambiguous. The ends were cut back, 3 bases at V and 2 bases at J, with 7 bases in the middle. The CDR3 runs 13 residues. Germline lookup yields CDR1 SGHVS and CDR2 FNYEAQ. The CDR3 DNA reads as TGTGCCAGCAGCTTTGGGCGGCAAGAGACCCAGTACTTC. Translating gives CASSFGRQETQYF.

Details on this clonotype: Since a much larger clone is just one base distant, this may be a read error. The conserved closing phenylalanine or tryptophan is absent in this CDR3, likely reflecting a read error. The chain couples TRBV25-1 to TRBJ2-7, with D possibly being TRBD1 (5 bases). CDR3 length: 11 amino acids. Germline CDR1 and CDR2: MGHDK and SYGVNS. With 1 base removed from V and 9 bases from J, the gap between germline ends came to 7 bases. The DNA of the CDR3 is TGTGCCAGCAGTGAATCAGGGCGGCAGTACTAC. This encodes CASSESGRQYY.

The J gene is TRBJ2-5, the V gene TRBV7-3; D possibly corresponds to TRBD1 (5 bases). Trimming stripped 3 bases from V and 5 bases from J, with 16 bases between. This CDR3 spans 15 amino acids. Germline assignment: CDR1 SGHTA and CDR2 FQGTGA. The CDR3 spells CASSFFVSKGETQYF. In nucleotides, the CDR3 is TGTGCCAGCAGCTTTTTCGTCTCTAAGGGGGAGACCCAGTACTTC.

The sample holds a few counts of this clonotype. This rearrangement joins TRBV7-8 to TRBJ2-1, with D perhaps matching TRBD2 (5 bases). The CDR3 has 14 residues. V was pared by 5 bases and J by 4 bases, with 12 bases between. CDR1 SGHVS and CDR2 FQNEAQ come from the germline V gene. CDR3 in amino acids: CASSLDSAYNEQFF. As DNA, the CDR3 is TGTGCCAGCAGCCTGGACTCAGCATACAATGAGCAGTTCTTC.

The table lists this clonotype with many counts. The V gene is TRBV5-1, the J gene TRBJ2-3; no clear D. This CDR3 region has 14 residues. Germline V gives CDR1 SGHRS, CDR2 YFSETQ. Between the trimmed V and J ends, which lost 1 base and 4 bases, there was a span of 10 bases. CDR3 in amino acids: CASSLRLQADTQYF. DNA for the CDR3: TGCGCCAGCAGCTTGCGCCTCCAAGCAGATACGCAGTATTTT.

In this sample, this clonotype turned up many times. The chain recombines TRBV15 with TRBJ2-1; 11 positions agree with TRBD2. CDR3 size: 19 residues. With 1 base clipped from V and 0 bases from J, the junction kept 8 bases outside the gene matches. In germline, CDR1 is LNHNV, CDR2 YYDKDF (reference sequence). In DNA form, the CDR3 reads TGTGCCACCAGCAGAGCACTAGCGGGAGCCAAAAGCTCCTACAATGAGCAGTTCTTC. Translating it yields CATSRALAGAKSSYNEQFF.

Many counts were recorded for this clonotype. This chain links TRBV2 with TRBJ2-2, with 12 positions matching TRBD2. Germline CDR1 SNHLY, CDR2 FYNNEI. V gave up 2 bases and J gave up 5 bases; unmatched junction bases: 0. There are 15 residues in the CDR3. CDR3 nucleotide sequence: TGTGCCAGCAGTGAACTAGCGGGGGGGACCGGGGAGCTGTTTTTT. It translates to CASSELAGGTGELFF. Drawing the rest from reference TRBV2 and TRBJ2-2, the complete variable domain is EPEVTQTPSHQVTQMGQEVILRCVPISNHLYFYWYRQILGQKVEFLVSFYNNEISEKSEIFDDQFSVERPDGSNFTLKIRSTKLEDSAMYFCASSELAGGTGELFFGEGSRLTVL.

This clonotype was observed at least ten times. The CDR3 region has the DNA TGTGCCAGCACAGGGGGGACAGCCAATCGAGCTAACTATGGCTACACCTTC. It translates to CASTGGTANRANYGYTF. V is TRBV2 and J is TRBJ1-2; 7 bases map to TRBD1. V was pared by 7 bases and J by 0 bases, with 14 bases of the junction left unmatched. The CDR3 is 17 residues long. CDR1 and CDR2 (germline): SNHLY, FYNNEI.

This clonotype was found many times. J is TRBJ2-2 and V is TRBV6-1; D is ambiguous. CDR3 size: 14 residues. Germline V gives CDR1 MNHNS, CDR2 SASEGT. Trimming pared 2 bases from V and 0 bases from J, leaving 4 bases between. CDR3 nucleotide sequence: TGTGCCAGCAGTGAATCAGCGAACACCGGGGAGCTGTTTTTT. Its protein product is CASSESANTGELFF.